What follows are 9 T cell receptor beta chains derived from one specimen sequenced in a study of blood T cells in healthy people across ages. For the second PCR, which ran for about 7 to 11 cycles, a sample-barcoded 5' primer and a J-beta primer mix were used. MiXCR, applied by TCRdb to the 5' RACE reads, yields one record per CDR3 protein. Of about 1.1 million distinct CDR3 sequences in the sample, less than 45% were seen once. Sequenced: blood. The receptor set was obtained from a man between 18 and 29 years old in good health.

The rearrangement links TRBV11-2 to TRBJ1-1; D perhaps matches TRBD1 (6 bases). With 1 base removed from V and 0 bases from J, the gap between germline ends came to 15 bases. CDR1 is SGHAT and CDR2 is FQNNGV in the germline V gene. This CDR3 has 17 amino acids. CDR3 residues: CASSLGRRDRMNTEAFF. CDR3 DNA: TGTGCCAGCAGCTTAGGGCGGCGAGACAGGATGAACACTGAAGCTTTCTTT.

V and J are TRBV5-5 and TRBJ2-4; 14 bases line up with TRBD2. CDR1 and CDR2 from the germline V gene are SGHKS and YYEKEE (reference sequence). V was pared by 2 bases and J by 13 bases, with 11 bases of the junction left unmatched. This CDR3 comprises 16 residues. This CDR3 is CASSLTGTSGGPIQYF. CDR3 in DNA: TGTGCCAGCAGCTTAACCGGGACTAGCGGGGGCCCTATCCAGTACTTC.

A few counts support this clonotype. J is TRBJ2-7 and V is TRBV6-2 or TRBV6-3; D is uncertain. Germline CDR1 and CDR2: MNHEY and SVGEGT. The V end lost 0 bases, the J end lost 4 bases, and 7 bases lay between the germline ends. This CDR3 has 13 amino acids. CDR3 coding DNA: TGTGCCAGCAGTTACTCCTACAGTTACGAGCAGTACTTC. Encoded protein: CASSYSYSYEQYF.

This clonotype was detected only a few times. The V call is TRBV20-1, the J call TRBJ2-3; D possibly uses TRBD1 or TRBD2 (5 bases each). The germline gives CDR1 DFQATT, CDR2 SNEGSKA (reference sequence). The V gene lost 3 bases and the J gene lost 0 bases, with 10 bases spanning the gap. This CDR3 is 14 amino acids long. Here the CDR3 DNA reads TGCAGTGCTAGTCCGGGGCCCAGCACAGATACGCAGTATTTT. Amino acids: CSASPGPSTDTQYF.

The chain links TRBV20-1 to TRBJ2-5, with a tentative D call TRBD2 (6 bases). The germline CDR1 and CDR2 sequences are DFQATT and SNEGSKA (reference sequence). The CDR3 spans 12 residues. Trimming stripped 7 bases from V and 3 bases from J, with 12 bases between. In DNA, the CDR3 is TGCAGTGTGCGGGACTTAAAAGAGACCCAGTACTTC. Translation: CSVRDLKETQYF.

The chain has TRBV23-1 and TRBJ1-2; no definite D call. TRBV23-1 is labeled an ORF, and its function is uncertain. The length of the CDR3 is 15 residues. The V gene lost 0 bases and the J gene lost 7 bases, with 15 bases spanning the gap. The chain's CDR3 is CASSQSGLEISGYTF. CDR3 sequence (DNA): TGCGCCAGCAGTCAATCCGGGTTGGAGATAAGTGGCTACACCTTC.

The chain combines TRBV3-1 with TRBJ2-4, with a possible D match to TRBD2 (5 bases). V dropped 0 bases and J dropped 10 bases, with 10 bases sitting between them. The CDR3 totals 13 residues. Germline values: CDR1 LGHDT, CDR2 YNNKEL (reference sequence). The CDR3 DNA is TGTGCCAGCAGCCAAGACACTGGGAGAATTCAGTACTTC. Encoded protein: CASSQDTGRIQYF.

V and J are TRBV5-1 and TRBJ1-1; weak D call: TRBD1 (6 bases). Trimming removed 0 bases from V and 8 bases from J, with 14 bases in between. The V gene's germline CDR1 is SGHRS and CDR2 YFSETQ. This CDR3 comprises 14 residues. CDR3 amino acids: CASSLEGTSQEAFF. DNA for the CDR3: TGCGCCAGCAGCTTGGAAGGGACAAGTCAGGAAGCTTTCTTT.

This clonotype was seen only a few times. The CDR3 region has the DNA TGTGCCAGCAGGATTGGGAACACTGAAGCTTTCTTT. This translates into CASRIGNTEAFF. This chain uses TRBV6-1 with TRBJ1-1; D not certain. V was shortened by 6 bases and J by 1 base, with 6 bases between the two germline ends. CDR3 size: 12 residues. CDR1 and CDR2 (germline): MNHNS, SASEGT.